The 15 T cell receptor beta chains reported below all come from one sample, sequenced in a study of blood T cells in healthy people across ages. A second PCR, run for about 7 to 11 cycles, used a sample-barcoded 5' primer plus a J-beta primer mix. TCRdb reanalysed the 5' RACE reads using MiXCR and keeps one entry per CDR3 protein. The table includes approximately 810,000 distinct CDR3 sequences, approximately 35% detected once. Material: blood. These receptor sequences come from a man between 18 and 29 years old in good health.

The chain links TRBV25-1 to TRBJ2-7; 9 bases align to TRBD1. The V segment lost 3 bases and the J segment 5 bases; nucleotides outside the gene matches: 8. The CDR3 extends over 15 amino acids. Germline CDR1 is MGHDK and CDR2 is SYGVNS. The CDR3 nucleotides read TGTGCCAGCAGTGATTGGGCGGACAGGGGAAACGAGCAGTACTTC. This encodes CASSDWADRGNEQYF.

This clonotype has more than one count but fewer than ten. V gene TRBV15 combines with J gene TRBJ2-7; either TRBD1 or TRBD2 may supply D (5 bases each). Deletions cut 0 bases from V and 7 bases from J, with 13 bases between. CDR3 size: 14 residues. Germline V gene data show CDR1 as LNHNV and CDR2 as YYDKDF (reference sequence). CDR3 DNA sequence: TGTGCCACCAGCAGAGATCCAGGGAGCAATGAGCAGTACTTC. This translates into CATSRDPGSNEQYF. Variable domain in full (rest from reference TRBV15 and TRBJ2-7): DAMVIQNPRYQVTQFGKPVTLSCSQTLNHNVMYWYQQKSSQAPKLLFHYYDKDFNNEADTPDNFQSRRPNTSFCFLDIRSPGLGDTAMYLCATSRDPGSNEQYFGPGTRLTVT.

The V and J genes are TRBV20-1 and TRBJ2-5; 10 nucleotides align to TRBD2. This CDR3 contains 15 residues. After removal of 5 bases from V and 11 bases from J, the junction contained 17 bases not matched to a gene. CDR1 is DFQATT and CDR2 is SNEGSKA in the germline V gene (reference sequence). The CDR3 loop reads CSADDPSGGGNEQYF. CDR3 nucleotides: TGCAGTGCTGACGACCCTAGCGGGGGAGGGAATGAGCAGTACTTC.

V gene TRBV5-6 combines with J gene TRBJ2-2; TRBD1 agrees at 7 bases. CDR1 and CDR2 (germline): SGHDT, YYEEEE. The CDR3 is 16 amino acids. Trimming at V came to 7 bases and at J to 3 bases, leaving 12 bases not matched to a gene. CDR3 loop: CASCPLNQGDTGELFF. The CDR3 DNA is TGTGCCAGCTGCCCCCTCAACCAGGGGGACACCGGGGAGCTGTTTTTT.

This clonotype was found a few times. This rearrangement joins TRBV9 to TRBJ2-2; D not resolved. The CDR3 runs to 13 residues. V dropped 0 bases and J dropped 5 bases, with 5 bases sitting between them. The V gene's germline CDR1 is SGDLS and CDR2 YYNGEE. CDR3 sequence (DNA): TGTGCCAGCAGCGTAGGGTTGACCGGGGAGCTGTTTTTT. Translation gives CASSVGLTGELFF.

There are a few counts of this clonotype. The chain joins TRBV20-1 to TRBJ1-1; no clear D gene. Trimming shortened V by 2 bases and J by 6 bases, and 13 bases separated the two germline ends. Germline V gene sequence: CDR1 DFQATT, CDR2 SNEGSKA (reference sequence). This CDR3 has 13 residues. The CDR3 DNA is TGCAGTGCTAGAATACCGACACTGGCTGAAGCTTTCTTT. It translates to CSARIPTLAEAFF.

This clonotype was detected a few times. Relative to the germline gene, one junction end is altered; a read error may explain this. V and J are TRBV4-2 and TRBJ1-1; D is uncertain. The CDR3 sequence is 15 residues long. The V gene's germline CDR1 is LGHNA and CDR2 YNFKEQ. CDR3 in DNA: TGTGCCAGCAGACAAGATAGGCGGGGGAACACTGAAGCTTTCTTT. The encoded protein is CASRQDRRGNTEAFF.

The chain links TRBV7-2 to TRBJ2-1; D is unclear. The germline gives CDR1 SGHTA, CDR2 FQGNSA. This CDR3 region has 12 residues. Deletions cut 3 bases from V and 6 bases from J, with 6 bases between. The CDR3 sequence is CASSFIANEQFF. The CDR3 coding sequence is TGTGCCAGCAGCTTTATTGCCAATGAGCAGTTCTTC.

This clonotype was detected only a few times. The rearrangement links TRBV7-2 to TRBJ1-3, with 10 bases lining up with TRBD1. CDR1 and CDR2 from the germline V gene are SGHTA and FQGNSA. Germline trimming cut 2 bases from V and 3 bases from J; bases unmatched to any gene: 4. This CDR3 is 16 amino acids long. The CDR3 protein is CASSLRQGAFGNTIYF. CDR3 bases: TGTGCCAGCAGCTTAAGACAGGGGGCATTTGGAAACACCATATATTTT.

This clonotype was detected ten times or more. The chain couples TRBV9 to TRBJ1-2; D might be TRBD1 (6 bases). In germline, CDR1 is SGDLS, CDR2 YYNGEE. The CDR3 has 15 amino acids. Trimming cost V 0 bases and J 4 bases, with 13 bases left between them. CDR3 in DNA: TGTGCCAGCAGCGTAGCCCAGGGGAATGGCTATGGCTACACCTTC. This encodes CASSVAQGNGYGYTF.

Only a few counts were recorded for this clonotype. V gene TRBV4-3 combines with J gene TRBJ1-6, with TRBD1 matching 9 bases. V lost 0 bases to trimming and J lost 7 bases; unmatched junction nucleotides: 16. Per the germline V gene, CDR1 is LGHNA and CDR2 is YSLEER. CDR3 length: 20 amino acids. CDR3 sequence: CASSQDWGTGSLFGNSPLHF. CDR3 sequence (DNA): TGCGCCAGCAGCCAAGATTGGGGGACAGGGAGTTTATTTGGGAATTCACCCCTCCACTTT.

In this sample, this clonotype turned up a few times. This sequence joins TRBV3-1 and TRBJ2-1; 8 nucleotides align to TRBD1. Germline V gene sequence: CDR1 LGHDT, CDR2 YNNKEL (reference sequence). The CDR3 totals 15 residues. V shed 1 base and J 2 bases; nucleotides not matched to a gene: 1. The CDR3 bases are TGTGCCAGCAGCCAAGGGACAGGGACCTACAATGAGCAGTTCTTC. It encodes CASSQGTGTYNEQFF.

This clonotype was seen only a few times. The chain couples TRBV20-1 to TRBJ1-5; 7 positions agree with TRBD1. Trimming removed 5 bases from V and 3 bases from J; junction bases left unmatched: 10. CDR3 length: 15 amino acids. The germline gives CDR1 DFQATT, CDR2 SNEGSKA (reference sequence). The CDR3 region has the DNA TGCAGTGCTTTCATGACAACAGGGGACAATCAGCCCCAGCATTTT. It codes for CSAFMTTGDNQPQHF.

The chain carries TRBV7-9 and TRBJ1-1, with D uncertain. The germline V gene has CDR1 SEHNR and CDR2 FQNEAQ (reference sequence). V was shortened by 7 bases and J by 0 bases, with 12 bases between the two germline ends. This CDR3 contains 14 residues. The CDR3 DNA follows: TGTGCCAGCAAGGGTGGCGTCATGAACACTGAAGCTTTCTTT. Encoded protein: CASKGGVMNTEAFF.

The V and J genes are TRBV4-3 and TRBJ1-1, with D unresolved. Trimming cost V 0 bases and J 1 base, with 9 bases left between them. Germline values: CDR1 LGHNA, CDR2 YSLEER. CDR3 length: 15 amino acids. The CDR3 DNA sequence: TGCGCCAGCAGCCAAGACATAGATGGGAACACTGAAGCTTTCTTT. It codes for CASSQDIDGNTEAFF.